The rows below give T cell receptor beta chains drawn from one sample of a study of blood T cell repertoires in COVID-19. Repertoires were generated with immunoSEQ multiplex PCR, while TCRdb's copy carries only in-frame clones and drops some. The repertoire consists of fewer than 200,000 clones, with 87% occurring once and the leading ten covering 12%. Sequenced sample: peripheral blood. These receptors were collected from a woman aged 65 to 85 with COVID-19, enrolled during active disease. The CDR3 runs from the conserved cysteine through the conserved F or W. Each record gives: V gene, J gene, D gene, clone size, CDR3 DNA, CDR3 protein. A D gene is named only where the DNA matches it firmly. The size field is filled for only some rows; it gives once, few, many or a size class.

V: TRBV29-1; J: TRBJ2-2; D: NA; size: NA; DNA: TGCAGCGTTGAACGGACAAACACCGGGGAGCTGTTTTTT; CDR3: CSVERTNTGELFF
V: TRBV29-1; J: TRBJ2-1; D: TRBD1; size: NA; DNA: TGCAGCGGAGGACAGGGAAGCTCCTACAATGAGCAGTTCTTC; CDR3: CSGGQGSSYNEQFF
V: TRBV6-6; J: TRBJ1-4; D: TRBD1; size: NA; DNA: TGTGCCAGCAGCCCTAGGGGGCAGGGCGAAAAACTGTTTTTT; CDR3: CASSPRGQGEKLFF
V: TRBV7-9; J: TRBJ2-5; D: TRBD2; size: NA; DNA: TGTGCCAGCAGCTTAGGTAGCGGGAGGGAAGAGACCCAGTACTTC; CDR3: CASSLGSGREETQYF
V: TRBV6-6; J: TRBJ2-3; D: TRBD1; size: NA; DNA: TGTGCCAGCAGTGACTACAGGGGGCCGATCACAGATACGCAGTATTTT; CDR3: CASSDYRGPITDTQYF
V: TRBV9; J: TRBJ2-5; D: TRBD2; size: once; DNA: TGTGCCAGCAGCCTCACGGCGGGAGGGTTCCAAGAGACCCAGTACTTC; CDR3: CASSLTAGGFQETQYF
V: TRBV7-2; J: TRBJ2-1; D: TRBD2; size: NA; DNA: TGTGCCAGCAGCCCAACTCGGGCTAGCGGGAGGGGAGGGGCCAATGAGCAGTTCTTC; CDR3: CASSPTRASGRGGANEQFF
V: TRBV30; J: TRBJ2-5; D: TRBD2; size: NA; DNA: TGTGCCTGGAGCCGGACTAGCGTTTCAGAGACCCAGTACTTC; CDR3: CAWSRTSVSETQYF
V: TRBV28; J: TRBJ1-3; D: NA; size: NA; DNA: TGTGCCAGCAGTTCTACTCTCGGCTCTGGAAACACCATATATTTT; CDR3: CASSSTLGSGNTIYF
V: TRBV7-9; J: TRBJ1-6; D: NA; size: few; DNA: TGTGCCAGCACCGACCTACAGGGTGTAAATTCACCCCTCCACTTT; CDR3: CASTDLQGVNSPLHF
V: TRBV7-2; J: TRBJ1-5; D: NA; size: NA; DNA: TGTGCCAGCAGCTTAGTACTCGGCAATCAGCCCCAGCATTTT; CDR3: CASSLVLGNQPQHF
V: TRBV7-9; J: TRBJ1-5; D: NA; size: NA; DNA: TGTGCCAGCAGCTTAAGCGGGGGGGATCAGCCCCAGCATTTT; CDR3: CASSLSGGDQPQHF
V: TRBV20-1; J: TRBJ2-7; D: NA; size: few; DNA: TGCAGTGCTAGTCTAGGAATGCCCTACGAGCAGTACTTC; CDR3: CSASLGMPYEQYF
V: TRBV4-2; J: TRBJ1-5; D: NA; size: few; DNA: TGTGCCAGCAGCCAAGTTACCGGGATTCTAGATCAGCCCCAGCATTTT; CDR3: CASSQVTGILDQPQHF
V: TRBV18; J: TRBJ2-7; D: TRBD1; size: NA; DNA: TGTGCCAGCTCTCGGGACAGGGCGGTCTCCGAGCAGTACTTC; CDR3: CASSRDRAVSEQYF
V: TRBV5-1; J: TRBJ2-5; D: TRBD1; size: NA; DNA: TGCGCCAGCACGTCGGGGACAGGGGGCAGGGAGACCCAGTACTTC; CDR3: CASTSGTGGRETQYF
V: TRBV7-3; J: TRBJ2-6; D: NA; size: NA; DNA: TGTGCCAGCAGTGGAGGAGGGGGCTTTGGGGCCAACGTCCTGACTTTC; CDR3: CASSGGGGFGANVLTF
V: TRBV6-6; J: TRBJ2-5; D: NA; size: once; DNA: TGTGCCAGCAGCGATACAGGGTTGGAAGAGACCCAGTACTTC; CDR3: CASSDTGLEETQYF
V: TRBV7-2; J: TRBJ2-7; D: TRBD2; size: NA; DNA: TGTGCCAGCAGCAGCCCGGGACTAGCGGCCTACGAGCAGTACTTC; CDR3: CASSSPGLAAYEQYF
V: TRBV7-8; J: TRBJ2-2; D: NA; size: NA; DNA: TGTGCCAGCAGTTTACGCGGACAGATCTTCGCCGGGGAGCTGTTTTTT; CDR3: CASSLRGQIFAGELFF
V: TRBV27; J: TRBJ1-1; D: TRBD1; size: NA; DNA: TGTGCCAGCAGTCCGGACAGGGAAGAAGCTTTCTTT; CDR3: CASSPDREEAFF
V: TRBV11-3; J: TRBJ2-7; D: NA; size: NA; DNA: TGTGCCAGCAGCCCATTTGACAGATACGAGCAGTACTTC; CDR3: CASSPFDRYEQYF
V: TRBV10-3; J: TRBJ2-7; D: NA; size: NA; DNA: TGTGCCATCAGCCTCGGGACTGAGTCCTACGAGCAGTACTTC; CDR3: CAISLGTESYEQYF
V: TRBV7-9; J: TRBJ1-1; D: NA; size: NA; DNA: TGTGCCAGCAGCTTAGTTAGTGCAGGGACTGAAGCTTTCTTT; CDR3: CASSLVSAGTEAFF
V: TRBV5-1; J: TRBJ2-5; D: TRBD2; size: NA; DNA: TGCGCCAGCAGAATTAGCGGGAGTTCAGAGACCCAGTACTTC; CDR3: CASRISGSSETQYF
V: TRBV4-1; J: TRBJ2-5; D: TRBD1; size: once; DNA: TGCGCCAGCAGCCAAGAGCAGGGGGCGACGGGGACCCAGTACTTC; CDR3: CASSQEQGATGTQYF
V: TRBV3-1/TRBV3-2; J: TRBJ2-7; D: NA; size: NA; DNA: TGTGCCAGCAGCCAAGACATGAGGGAGCAGTACTTC; CDR3: CASSQDMREQYF
V: TRBV9; J: TRBJ1-3; D: TRBD1; size: NA; DNA: TGTGCCAGCAGCTCACTCGGACAGGGGACCTCTGGAAACACCATATATTTT; CDR3: CASSSLGQGTSGNTIYF
V: TRBV30; J: TRBJ2-7; D: NA; size: NA; DNA: TGTGCCTGGAAGGGACTTAGAGAGTACTTC; CDR3: CAWKGLREYF
V: TRBV19; J: TRBJ2-1; D: TRBD2; size: NA; DNA: TGTGCCAGTAGTAGCCCGGGACTAGCGGGTATCCATGAGCAGTTCTTC; CDR3: CASSSPGLAGIHEQFF
V: TRBV3-1/TRBV3-2; J: TRBJ2-3; D: NA; size: NA; DNA: TGTGCCAGCAGCCTCATTAGCACAGATACGCAGTATTTT; CDR3: CASSLISTDTQYF
V: TRBV6-4; J: TRBJ2-7; D: TRBD2; size: NA; DNA: TGTGCCAGCAGCGAAATTCGGGGGGGAGAAACCCTCTACGAGCAGTACTTC; CDR3: CASSEIRGGETLYEQYF
V: TRBV27; J: TRBJ1-6; D: TRBD1; size: NA; DNA: TGTGCCAGCGTTCAAACAGGGGTGGATTCACCCCTCCACTTT; CDR3: CASVQTGVDSPLHF